This T cell receptor beta chain was captured by sequencing in a study of cytomegalovirus exposure and HLA in healthy donors. Study-level results: TCR beta chains numbering more than 150 were designated cytomegalovirus-associated. A later analysis found most CMV-associated TCR beta chains apparently HLA-restricted. Researchers had no immune exposure information except CMV serostatus available.

Trimming left V 3 bases short and J 3 bases short, with 18 bases between. The germline V gene encodes CDR1 SGHDT and CDR2 YYEEEE. The CDR3 has 16 residues. In the case of this clone: Its target is unknown.

PCR employed 60 Vbeta and 13 Jbeta primers. Measured with immunoSEQ multiplex PCR; TCRdb has only the in-frame clones, and not every one. The top ten hold less than 3% of the sample, which has roughly 130,000 clones, approximately 80% seen once. The rearrangement joins TRBV5-6 to TRBJ1-2; D call uncertain. The sequence derives from a man younger than 45 in good health and CMV-seronegative. What was sequenced was PBMCs. CDR3 nucleotides: TGTGCCAGCAGCTCGCGCTGGGCAGGTATAGACTATGGCTACACCTTC. It yields the protein CASSSRWAGIDYGYTF.